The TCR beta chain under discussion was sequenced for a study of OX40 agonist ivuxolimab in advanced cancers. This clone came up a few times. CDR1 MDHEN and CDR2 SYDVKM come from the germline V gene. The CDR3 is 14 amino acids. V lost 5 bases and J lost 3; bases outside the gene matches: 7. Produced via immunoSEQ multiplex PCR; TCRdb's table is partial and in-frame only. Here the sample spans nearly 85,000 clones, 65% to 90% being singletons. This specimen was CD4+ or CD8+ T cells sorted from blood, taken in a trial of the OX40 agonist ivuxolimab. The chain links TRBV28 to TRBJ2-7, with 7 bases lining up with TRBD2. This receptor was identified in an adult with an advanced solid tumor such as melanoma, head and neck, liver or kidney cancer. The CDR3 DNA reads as TGTGCCAGCAGTCCCGGGGGGAGTTACTACGAGCAGTACTTC. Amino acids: CASSPGGSYYEQYF.